The 18 T cell receptor beta chains reported below all come from one sample, sequenced in a study of CD8+CD57+ T cells in acquired aplastic anemia. CDR3 and TCR beta VDJ profiling relied on genomic DNA as the template. MiXCR, applied by TCRdb to the reads, yields one record per CDR3 protein. This table has 200,000 to 250,000 distinct CDR3 sequences, roughly 33% appearing once. Sample: sorted CD4+, CD8+, or CD8+CD57+ T cells (not recorded which) from PBMCs. The receptors here all came from a human donor in good health, serving as a control.

This clonotype was seen ten or more times. The chain combines TRBV5-8 with TRBJ2-4, with D perhaps TRBD1 (6 bases). The germline gives CDR1 SGHTS, CDR2 YDEGEE. This CDR3 comprises 16 residues. Trimming shortened V by 4 bases and J by 7 bases, and 21 bases separated the two germline ends. The CDR3 protein is CASSMPGHPTGNIQYF. The DNA for the CDR3 is TGTGCCAGCAGCATGCCGGGACACCCAACGGGGAACATTCAGTACTTC.

The V call is TRBV6-1, the J call TRBJ1-5, with TRBD1 matching 7 bases. The V gene's germline CDR1 is MNHNS and CDR2 SASEGT. With 9 bases clipped from V and 1 base from J, the junction kept 6 bases outside the gene matches. This CDR3 is 14 amino acids long. This chain's CDR3 is CASQGQLSNQPQHF. The CDR3 nucleotides are TGTGCCAGTCAGGGACAGTTAAGCAATCAGCCCCAGCATTTT.

Many counts were recorded for this clonotype. V gene TRBV5-1 combines with J gene TRBJ2-7; 9 nucleotides line up with TRBD2. The trim removed 0 bases at V and 3 bases at J, leaving 4 bases unmatched. CDR3 length: 15 amino acids. Germline values: CDR1 SGHRS, CDR2 YFSETQ. CDR3 residues: CASSLVLAGNYEQYF. The CDR3 DNA is TGCGCCAGCAGCTTGGTTCTAGCGGGAAACTACGAGCAGTACTTC.

This clonotype was seen many times. The chain recombines TRBV6-5 with TRBJ1-2, with a possible D match to TRBD1 (6 bases). Germline CDR1 is MNHEY and CDR2 is SVGAGI. The CDR3 is 16 amino acids. V lost 4 bases and J 5 bases, leaving 20 bases between the germline ends. As DNA, the CDR3 is TGTGCCAGCAGTTCCGGGACACACGCTTCGCATTATGGCTACACCTTC. This gives the protein CASSSGTHASHYGYTF.

This clonotype came up a few times. V usage is TRBV5-6 and J usage is TRBJ1-5, with TRBD1 matching over 8 bases. Trimming removed 3 bases from V and 0 bases from J; junction bases left unmatched: 5. This CDR3 has 16 amino acids. Germline CDR1 SGHDT, CDR2 YYEEEE. The CDR3, as DNA: TGTGCCAGCAGCTCTCAGGGGGCGTATAGCAATCAGCCCCAGCATTTT. It encodes CASSSQGAYSNQPQHF.

This chain uses TRBV2 with TRBJ2-3; a weak D match, TRBD2 (5 bases). The germline V and J ends were trimmed by 8 bases and 4 bases, with 16 bases remaining between them. The CDR3 runs to 14 residues. Germline assignment: CDR1 SNHLY and CDR2 FYNNEI. CDR3 sequence reads: CASSPPGIADTQYF. CDR3 sequence (DNA): TGTGCCAGCTCACCACCGGGGATCGCAGATACGCAGTATTTT.

This clonotype was recorded a few times. CDR3 in amino acids: CASSQVNGFRETQYF. In DNA form, the CDR3 reads TGCGCCAGCAGCCAAGTTAACGGGTTCCGGGAGACCCAGTACTTC. The chain is built from TRBV4-3 and TRBJ2-5; D uncertain. Germline V gene sequence: CDR1 LGHNA, CDR2 YSLEER. V was cut by 1 base and J by 5 bases, with 14 bases left in between. The length of the CDR3 is 15 residues.

The sample holds many counts of this clonotype. V usage is TRBV15 and J usage is TRBJ2-3, with a weak D call TRBD2 (6 bases). This CDR3 is 19 amino acids long. The germline CDR1 and CDR2 sequences are LNHNV and YYDKDF (reference sequence). The germline V and J ends were trimmed by 1 base and 2 bases, with 22 bases remaining between them. DNA of the CDR3: TGTGCCACCAGCAGAGGTGACTACACCCGGGACTTTTACACAGATACGCAGTATTTT. It is translated as CATSRGDYTRDFYTDTQYF.

This clonotype was recorded at least ten times. The chain combines TRBV19 with TRBJ1-6, with D uncertain. Per the germline V gene, CDR1 is LNHDA and CDR2 is SQIVND (reference sequence). V was trimmed by 3 bases and J by 9 bases, leaving 15 bases between them. This CDR3 is 15 amino acids long. The CDR3 DNA is TGTGCCAGTAGTATTTTACAGAGCCGAAGTTCACCCCTCCACTTT. Encoded protein: CASSILQSRSSPLHF.

This chain connects TRBV20-1 to TRBJ1-1; 7 bases match TRBD1. The CDR3 length is 12 residues. Germline V gene lookup returns CDR1 DFQATT and CDR2 SNEGSKA (reference sequence). CDR3 in amino acids: CRGTGVGAEAFF. CDR3 in DNA: TGCAGGGGAACAGGGGTGGGTGCTGAAGCTTTCTTT.

In its sample, this clonotype was seen many times. The CDR3 loop is CASSLWRDRRLLEQYF. The CDR3 DNA reads as TGTGCCAGCAGTCTTTGGAGGGACAGGCGACTCCTCGAGCAGTACTTC. The chain links TRBV7-8 to TRBJ2-7, with 8 bases identical to TRBD1. Germline V gene sequence: CDR1 SGHVS, CDR2 FQNEAQ. The CDR3 spans 16 residues. V trimming: 6 bases; J trimming: 6 bases; junction bases outside the gene matches: 16. The variable domain in full, with the rest retrieved from reference TRBV7-8 and TRBJ2-7, is GAGVSQSPRYKVAKRGQDVALRCDPISGHVSLFWYQQALGQGPEFLTYFQNEAQLDKSGLPSDRFFAERPEGSVSTLKIQRTQQEDSAVYLCASSLWRDRRLLEQYFGPGTRLTVT.

About this clonotype itself: One base away lies a much larger clone, so this may be a sequencing read error. This chain uses TRBV5-4 with TRBJ1-2, with no clear D. Trimming removed 1 base at V and 0 bases at J, with 16 bases between. There are 17 residues in the CDR3. CDR1 is SGHNT and CDR2 is YYREEE in the germline V gene (reference sequence). The CDR3 loop is CASSLLPEENSNYGYTF. CDR3 DNA sequence: TGTGCCAGCAGCTTGTTGCCAGAGGAGAACTCTAACTATGGCTACACCTTC.

With respect to this clonotype: This may arise from a read error, as a much more abundant clone is one base away. The CDR3 region has the DNA TGTGCCAGCCAGGCGGAACCCTCTGAAAACACCATATATTTT. Its protein product is CASQAEPSENTIYF. The chain links TRBV5-4 to TRBJ1-3; unclear D gene. CDR1 SGHNT and CDR2 YYREEE come from the germline V gene (reference sequence). This CDR3 comprises 14 residues. Full variable domain (remainder filled in from reference TRBV5-4 and TRBJ1-3): ETGVTQSPTHLIKTRGQQVTLRCSSQSGHNTVSWYQQALGQGPQFIFQYYREEENGRGNFPPRFSGLQFPNYSSELNVNALELDDSALYLCASQAEPSENTIYFGEGSWLTVV.

The chain has TRBV15 and TRBJ1-5; D gene unclear. CDR1 is LNHNV, CDR2 YYDKDF, per germline (reference sequence). Trimming removed 3 bases at V and 1 base at J, with 7 bases between. The length of the CDR3 is 14 residues. CDR3 bases: TGTGCCACCAGCAGCCTGGACAGCAATCAGCCCCAGCATTTT. Translated: CATSSLDSNQPQHF. The whole variable domain, remainder taken from reference TRBV15 and TRBJ1-5, is DAMVIQNPRYQVTQFGKPVTLSCSQTLNHNVMYWYQQKSSQAPKLLFHYYDKDFNNEADTPDNFQSRRPNTSFCFLDIRSPGLGDTAMYLCATSSLDSNQPQHFGDGTRLSIL.

This clonotype was observed at least ten times. V and J are TRBV7-8 and TRBJ2-1; a weak D match, TRBD2 (6 bases). The length of the CDR3 is 12 residues. Germline values: CDR1 SGHVS, CDR2 FQNEAQ. V shed 1 base and J shed 11 bases, with 9 bases lying between them. This CDR3 reads CASSLVREQQFF. The CDR3 DNA sequence: TGTGCCAGCAGCTTAGTCCGGGAGCAGCAGTTCTTC.

The chain uses TRBV29-1 and TRBJ1-5, with a tentative D call TRBD1 (5 bases). Trimming stripped 6 bases from V and 2 bases from J, with 14 bases between. There are 14 residues in the CDR3. CDR1 and CDR2 from the germline V gene are SQVTM and ANQGSEA. The CDR3, as DNA: TGCAGCGTGGGGGGGGGAGAGGGCAATCAGCCCCAGCATTTT. It specifies CSVGGGEGNQPQHF. Filled out from reference TRBV29-1 and TRBJ1-5, the complete variable domain reads SAVISQKPSRDICQRGTSLTIQCQVDSQVTMMFWYRQQPGQSLTLIATANQGSEATYESGFVIDKFPISRPNLTFSTLTVSNMSPEDSSIYLCSVGGGEGNQPQHFGDGTRLSIL.

The CDR3 region has the DNA TGTGCCACCAGTTTATCTCGGGACACTGAAGCTTTCTTT. It translates to CATSLSRDTEAFF. This chain joins TRBV24-1 and TRBJ1-1, with unresolved D. Trimming stripped 6 bases from V and 3 bases from J, with 10 bases between. The CDR3 covers 13 residues. CDR1 is KGHDR, CDR2 SFDVKD, per germline.

Comment on this clonotype: An end of the junction does not agree with germline; a read error may underlie this. This rearrangement joins TRBV20-1 to TRBJ1-2; D ambiguous. The germline V gene has CDR1 DFQATT and CDR2 SNEGSKA (reference sequence). The CDR3 extends over 12 amino acids. CDR3 region: CGAPSVDYGYTF. The CDR3 nucleotides read TGCGGTGCTCCGTCAGTTGACTATGGCTACACCTTC.